This is a list of T cell receptor beta chains from one sample in a study of T cell repertoires in cytomegalovirus infection. A single record per CDR3 protein comes from TCRdb applying MiXCR to the reads. The sample records 90,000 to 110,000 distinct CDR3 sequences, around 29% being singletons. Their antigens are not known. This material consisted of CD8+ T cells from cultured PBMCs, taken from culture after CMV antigen stimulation. The receptors here all came from a human donor in good health (CMV status not recorded). Some clones in this sample may be carry-over from other donors' samples. Both conserved end residues are part of each CDR3. The D gene is left open where the match is weak. Expanded clones get a size class; other rows say once, few or many, or leave the size out.

size | J | D | V | DNA | CDR3
. | TRBJ1-1 | . | TRBV4-1 | TGCGCCAGCAGCTGGAACACTGAAGCTTTCTTT | CASSWNTEAFF
. | TRBJ2-2 | TRBD2 | TRBV7-6 | TGTGCCAGCAGCCGGACTAGCGGGGGGAACACCGGGGAGCTGTTTTTT | CASSRTSGGNTGELFF
. | TRBJ2-7 | TRBD1 | TRBV27 | TGTGCCAGCAGCTCCGAGGCCGGGACAGGGGGCTTCAACGAGCAGTACTTC | CASSSEAGTGGFNEQYF
many | TRBJ1-5 | . | TRBV7-8 | TGTGCCAGCAGCTCCTTAGGTCCAGGGACCTTAGAGCCCCAGCATTTT | CASSSLGPGTLEPQHF
few | TRBJ2-7 | . | TRBV11-2 | TGTGCCAGCAGCGAGAGGGGTAAATCCTACGAGCAGTACTTC | CASSERGKSYEQYF
. | TRBJ2-1 | . | TRBV4-2 | TGTGCCAGCAGCCAAGGACCTAGCGATGAGCAGTTCTTC | CASSQGPSDEQFF
few | TRBJ2-3 | . | TRBV7-8 | TGTGCCAGCAGCCCTTCAACAGTAAGCACAGATACGCAGTATTTT | CASSPSTVSTDTQYF
few | TRBJ1-6 | . | TRBV2 | TGTGCCAGCAGTGAACTAGGCGGGGCAGGGCGGGACTCACCCCTCCACTTT | CASSELGGAGRDSPLHF
. | TRBJ2-3 | . | TRBV2 | TGTACCAGCACCCCGGGGAGAACAGATACGCAGTATTTT | CTSTPGRTDTQYF
many | TRBJ2-2 | TRBD2 | TRBV7-6 | TGTGCCAGCAGCTTAACCCCGGGGGGACCGAACACCGGGGAGCTGTTTTTT | CASSLTPGGPNTGELFF
. | TRBJ1-3 | . | TRBV7-9 | TGTGCCAGCAGCTTAGACCATACAGCGGAGAGAAACACCATATATTTT | CASSLDHTAERNTIYF
. | TRBJ2-1 | TRBD2 | TRBV6-2/TRBV6-3 | TGTGCCAGCAGTTACCTCGAGGCTAGCGGGGCGAATGAGCAGTTCTTC | CASSYLEASGANEQFF
few | TRBJ1-5 | . | TRBV10-3 | TGTGCCATCAGTGAATATGACGGGGGCAATCAGCCCCAGCATTTT | CAISEYDGGNQPQHF
. | TRBJ2-7 | . | TRBV19 | TGTGCCAGTAGTACGGCAGGTTCATCCTACGAGCAGTACTTC | CASSTAGSSYEQYF
. | TRBJ2-7 | . | TRBV7-2 | TGTGCCAGCAGCACCGGGACACTTCTCTCCTACGAGCAGTACTTC | CASSTGTLLSYEQYF
. | TRBJ2-7 | . | TRBV28 | TGTGCCAGCAGCTTACTCGGGCAGGCCAAGACCTACGAGCAGTACTTC | CASSLLGQAKTYEQYF
few | TRBJ2-1 | . | TRBV7-6 | TGTGCCAGCAGCTTGCGGGGACAGCACAATGAGCAGTTCTTC | CASSLRGQHNEQFF
many | TRBJ1-1 | . | TRBV12-3/TRBV12-4 | TGTGCCAGCAGCCAGGGATATAACACTGAAGCTTTCTTT | CASSQGYNTEAFF
few | TRBJ2-1 | . | TRBV5-4 | TGTGCCAGCAGCTTGGTTCGGGGGGCGGTCAATGAGCAGTTCTTC | CASSLVRGAVNEQFF
. | TRBJ2-1 | . | TRBV6-1 | TGTGCCAGCAGTTACGCCGGAAGCTCCTACAATGAGCAGTTCTTC | CASSYAGSSYNEQFF
many | TRBJ2-2 | TRBD2 | TRBV4-1 | TGCGCCAGCAGCCAAGACGGGGGGTGGGTCGGGGAGCTGTTTTTT | CASSQDGGWVGELFF
. | TRBJ1-1 | . | TRBV11-3 | TGTGCCAGCAGCTTAGATCAGGTTGAGGTGACTGAAGCTTTCTTT | CASSLDQVEVTEAFF
. | TRBJ1-1 | . | TRBV27 | TGTGCCAGCAGTAGATGGGACCGCAACACTGAAGCTTTCTTT | CASSRWDRNTEAFF
few | TRBJ1-1 | . | TRBV19 | TGTGCCAGTAGTATAGGCAGGGGCAGCGAAGCTTTCTTT | CASSIGRGSEAFF
. | TRBJ2-7 | . | TRBV5-4 | TGTGCCAGCAGGGGGGGTGACGAGCAGTACTTC | CASRGGDEQYF
. | TRBJ2-1 | . | TRBV5-1 | TGCGCCAGCAGCTTGGGTGGGGGCCGGGATGAGCAGTTCTTC | CASSLGGGRDEQFF
few | TRBJ2-1 | . | TRBV9 | TGTGCCAGCAGCGTAGCGGGGGGCCCTTTTGAGCTGTTCTTC | CASSVAGGPFELFF
many | TRBJ1-6 | . | TRBV6-1 | TGTGCCAGCAGTGAATGGGAGACGGACTATAATTCACCCCTCCACTTT | CASSEWETDYNSPLHF
. | TRBJ2-3 | TRBD2 | TRBV6-2/TRBV6-3 | TGTGCCAGCAGACCCATTCTAGCGGGGCGCACAGATACGCAGTATTTT | CASRPILAGRTDTQYF
few | TRBJ2-3 | TRBD1 | TRBV27 | TGTGCCGGCCGGGACAGGGGAATCACAGATACGCAGTATTTT | CAGRDRGITDTQYF
. | TRBJ2-1 | TRBD2 | TRBV2 | TGTGCCAGCAATGAAGGGGAGGGATTGGATGAGCAGTTCTTC | CASNEGEGLDEQFF
. | TRBJ2-5 | . | TRBV12-3/TRBV12-4 | TGTACCAGCAGTTATACCCAAGAGACCCAGTACTTC | CTSSYTQETQYF
few | TRBJ2-7 | . | TRBV28 | TGTGCCAGCCAAGTTAACAGGGCCTTCTACGAGCAGTACTTC | CASQVNRAFYEQYF
few | TRBJ2-5 | TRBD1 | TRBV5-4 | TGTGCCAGCAGCTTGTCGGACAGGGAAGAGACCCAGTACTTC | CASSLSDREETQYF
many | TRBJ2-3 | TRBD1 | TRBV7-6 | TGTGCCAGCAGCTTGACCCTCGGCGGACAGGGGGCAGATACGCAGTATTTT | CASSLTLGGQGADTQYF
few | TRBJ1-1 | . | TRBV20-1 | TGCAGTGCTAGGGGAACAGGGAAGAACACTGAAGCTTTCTTT | CSARGTGKNTEAFF
. | TRBJ2-1 | TRBD1 | TRBV2 | TGTGCCAGCAGTGCTTGGACAGGGTCAGGCGATGAGCAGTTCTTC | CASSAWTGSGDEQFF
many | TRBJ2-1 | . | TRBV7-6 | TGTGCCAGCAGCTACGTGGCGGATGAGCAGTTCTTC | CASSYVADEQFF
few | TRBJ1-4 | . | TRBV5-4 | TGTGCCAGCAGCTTGTGGGGTCATGAAAAACTGTTTTTT | CASSLWGHEKLFF
few | TRBJ2-3 | . | TRBV5-1 | TGCGCCAGCAGCCCTGCAGCAGGCGTTACAGATACGCAGTATTTT | CASSPAAGVTDTQYF
. | TRBJ2-5 | . | TRBV2 | TGTGCCAGCATCCTCGAAGAGACCCAGTACTTC | CASILEETQYF
. | TRBJ2-5 | TRBD1 | TRBV12-3/TRBV12-4 | TGTGCCAGCAGTCCGACCGGGACAGGAGTTCAAGAGACCCAGTACTTC | CASSPTGTGVQETQYF